The clone carrying this TCR beta chain was found a few times. Its antigen is currently unknown. The CDR3 consists of 14 residues. V was shortened by 5 bases and J by 1 base, with 12 bases between the two germline ends. The V gene's germline CDR1 is SGHRS and CDR2 YFSETQ. These data belong to a study of CD8 T cells in ankylosing spondylitis. Findings and caveats of the study: Blood from ankylosing spondylitis patients appeared to carry a characteristic roughly eight-variant TCR beta motif. Earlier authors reported some of these motif variants in reactive arthritis synovial fluid and blood. Clones tied to disease were said to be significantly enriched in matched ankylosing spondylitis synovial fluid.

5'-RACE, quantitative and with molecular barcodes, yielded the TCR beta libraries. A single record per CDR3 protein comes from TCRdb applying MiXCR to the 5' RACE reads. The sample consists of roughly 220,000 distinct CDR3 sequences, about 17% of them appearing once. Sequenced input: blood, either unsorted or a sorted T cell fraction (not recorded which). The sequence came from a male donor with ankylosing spondylitis. The chain links TRBV5-1 to TRBJ1-1; D is undetermined. CDR3 nucleotide sequence: TGCGCCAGCAGGCAGCGGGCAGGGAACACTGAAGCTTTCTTT. This sequence encodes CASRQRAGNTEAFF.